Shown below are 18 T cell receptor beta chains from a single sample sequenced in a study of cytomegalovirus exposure and HLA in healthy donors. PCR involved 60 Vbeta and 13 Jbeta primers. Repertoires were generated with immunoSEQ multiplex PCR, while TCRdb's copy carries only in-frame clones and drops some. The data contain tens of thousands of clones, under 85% of them singletons. The sequencing input was PBMCs. Source of these receptors: a male donor in good health and CMV-seronegative.

The V call is TRBV29-1, the J call TRBJ1-2; D is undetermined. The germline V and J ends were trimmed by 4 bases and 8 bases, with 17 bases remaining between them. CDR1 is SQVTM, CDR2 ANQGSEA, per germline. This CDR3 has 13 residues. The CDR3 nucleotides are TGCAGCGTTGTCATTATTGGAGGGAGCGGCTACACCTTC. This encodes CSVVIIGGSGYTF.

This sequence joins TRBV10-3 and TRBJ1-1, with a possible D match to TRBD1 (5 bases). CDR3 length equals 14 residues. The germline V and J ends were trimmed by 5 bases and 4 bases, with 14 bases remaining between them. The germline V gene has CDR1 ENHRY and CDR2 SYGVKD. CDR3 DNA: TGTGCCATCAGTCCGGGGGGGGTAATCACTGAAGCTTTCTTT. Its translation: CAISPGGVITEAFF.

The genes are TRBV5-1 and TRBJ2-6; TRBD1 might be the D (5 bases). Looked up from germline, CDR1 is SGHRS and CDR2 is YFSETQ. This CDR3 spans 19 amino acids. Trimming cost V 1 base and J 0 bases, with 17 bases left between them. In DNA form, the CDR3 reads TGCGCCAGCAGCTTGCAGGGCGGCGCCTCCTACTCTGGGGCCAACGTCCTGACTTTC. Amino acid sequence: CASSLQGGASYSGANVLTF.

This chain links TRBV5-5 with TRBJ1-1; D gene ambiguous. Germline assignment: CDR1 SGHKS and CDR2 YYEKEE (reference sequence). CDR3 length: 13 amino acids. The V end was cut by 2 bases, the J end by 1 base, with 6 bases between. CDR3 protein: CASSFSPNTEAFF. CDR3 DNA sequence: TGTGCCAGCAGCTTCTCCCCGAACACTGAAGCTTTCTTT.

The CDR3 DNA reads as TGTGCCAGCAGCAACCGACAGGGAAACACTGAAGCTTTCTTT. It yields the protein CASSNRQGNTEAFF. V is TRBV7-2 and J is TRBJ1-1; 7 nucleotides agree with TRBD1. The J segment lost 2 bases and the V segment lost 5 bases, leaving 5 bases of the junction unmatched. The length of the CDR3 is 14 residues. In germline, CDR1 is SGHTA, CDR2 FQGNSA.

This clone turned up a few times. This chain connects TRBV14 to TRBJ2-5; 7 positions match TRBD2. The CDR3 consists of 14 residues. V lost 0 bases, J lost 5 bases, and 3 bases stayed unmatched. Germline V CDR1 and CDR2: SGHDN, FVKESK. Written as DNA, the CDR3 is TGTGCCAGCAGCCAAGATTCACTAGCGGAGACCCAGTACTTC. Amino acid sequence: CASSQDSLAETQYF.

The CDR3, as DNA: TGTGCCAGCAGTGGGGAAGGACTAGGCTCCTACGAGCAGTACTTC. Its protein is CASSGEGLGSYEQYF. The chain recombines TRBV25-1 with TRBJ2-7, with TRBD2 matching over 7 bases. CDR1 and CDR2 (germline): MGHDK, SYGVNS. CDR3 length: 15 residues. Trimming cost V 4 bases and J 0 bases; bases outside gene matches: 6.

Here the CDR3 reads CASSSPGQGRNEQFF. DNA of the CDR3: TGTGCCAGCAGTTCGCCGGGACAGGGACGCAATGAGCAGTTCTTC. The rearrangement links TRBV27 to TRBJ2-1; 9 positions agree with TRBD1. CDR1 and CDR2 from the germline V gene are MNHEY and SMNVEV (reference sequence). The ends lost 4 bases at V and 6 bases at J; junction bases unmatched: 7. This CDR3 is built from 15 residues.

The V gene is TRBV9, the J gene TRBJ2-3; 10 bases are a match to TRBD2. Losses at the gene ends were 0 bases for V and 0 bases for J; bases not matched to a gene: 10. CDR3 size: 19 residues. Germline V gene data show CDR1 as SGDLS and CDR2 as YYNGEE. This CDR3 reads CASSVGLAGAGSSTDTQYF. The CDR3 DNA sequence: TGTGCCAGCAGCGTAGGTCTAGCGGGGGCCGGGTCTAGCACAGATACGCAGTATTTT.

This clone has a single count. This chain links TRBV7-9 with TRBJ2-7, with TRBD1 matching over 9 bases. The V gene end was trimmed by 5 bases and the J gene end by 6 bases; junction bases not matched to a gene: 11. The CDR3 length is 15 residues. Germline CDR1 is SEHNR and CDR2 is FQNEAQ (reference sequence). The CDR3 nucleotides read TGTGCCAGCAGCCCTCGCGGGACAGGGAGTAGCGAGCAGTACTTC. This encodes CASSPRGTGSSEQYF.

The chain uses TRBV10-3 and TRBJ2-1; no clear D gene. V lost 2 bases, J lost 4 bases, and 6 bases lay in between. The CDR3 runs to 13 residues. From germline, CDR1 is ENHRY and CDR2 SYGVKD. CDR3 region: CAISEGKYNEQFF. The CDR3 DNA follows: TGTGCCATCAGTGAGGGCAAATACAATGAGCAGTTCTTC.

The gene calls are TRBV6-1 and TRBJ1-2; no definite D call. V was cut by 7 bases and J by 3 bases, with 18 bases left in between. The germline V gene encodes CDR1 MNHNS and CDR2 SASEGT. The CDR3 has 15 residues. The CDR3 nucleotides are TGTGCCAGCAACCCCTCTGGCACACCTGACTATGGCTACACCTTC. This translates into CASNPSGTPDYGYTF.

The CDR3 loop reads CATSRDYSQGFTDTQYF. The DNA of the CDR3 is TGTGCCACCAGCAGAGACTACTCCCAGGGGTTCACAGATACGCAGTATTTT. The chain has TRBV15 and TRBJ2-3; D is perhaps TRBD1 (6 bases). CDR1 is LNHNV, CDR2 YYDKDF, per germline (reference sequence). V dropped 0 bases and J dropped 2 bases, with 15 bases sitting between them. This CDR3 contains 17 residues.

CDR3 sequence reads: CASSPQAYDYEQYF. The CDR3 DNA sequence: TGTGCCAGCAGTCCCCAGGCTTACGACTACGAGCAGTACTTC. The J gene is TRBJ2-5, the V gene TRBV6-1; D not certain. The J call may be mistaken, given a closer DNA end match to TRBJ2-7. This CDR3 spans 14 amino acids. The germline CDR1 and CDR2 sequences are MNHNS and SASEGT.

The V gene is TRBV29-1, the J gene TRBJ1-2; D call uncertain. Germline CDR1 and CDR2: SQVTM and ANQGSEA. The CDR3 has 11 residues. The germline V and J ends were trimmed by 4 bases and 8 bases, with 11 bases remaining between them. The CDR3 nucleotides are TGCAGCGTTGGAGGAGAGGAGGGCTACACCTTC. Encoded protein: CSVGGEEGYTF.

The rearrangement uses TRBV10-3 and TRBJ2-1; 8 bases are a match to TRBD1. The CDR3 is made up of 14 amino acids. CDR1 and CDR2 (germline): ENHRY, SYGVKD. The V gene end was trimmed by 10 bases and the J gene end by 5 bases; junction bases not matched to a gene: 10. The CDR3: CASHRGQADNEQFF. CDR3 DNA sequence: TGTGCCAGCCACCGGGGACAGGCCGACAATGAGCAGTTCTTC.

CDR3 region: CASYGYGEKLFF. For the CDR3, the DNA is TGCGCCAGCTACGGGTACGGTGAAAAACTGTTTTTT. The chain has TRBV4-1 and TRBJ1-4; D unclear. The CDR3 has 12 residues. V was clipped by 8 bases and J by 7 bases, with 11 bases between them. Germline V gene data show CDR1 as MGHRA and CDR2 as YSYEKL.

The chain is built from TRBV27 and TRBJ2-4; D may be TRBD1 (6 bases). CDR3 length: 17 residues. V was pared by 5 bases and J by 4 bases, with 21 bases between. Germline CDR1 and CDR2: MNHEY and SMNVEV (reference sequence). In DNA, the CDR3 is TGTGCCAGCAGTCCCAACCCCAACAGGGCAGAGAAAAACATTCAGTACTTC. This gives the protein CASSPNPNRAEKNIQYF.